The 19 T cell receptor beta chains below were found in one sample sequenced in a study of shared clonotypes between healthy human individuals. The protocol was immunoSEQ multiplex PCR, while the TCRdb copy is restricted to in-frame clones and leaves out a portion. Altogether about 2.4 million clones are present, roughly 93% being singletons, with the ten largest covering more than 0.35%. Sequencing used naive CD4+ T cells from PBMCs. Subset noted: CD45RA+ positively selected. These TCRs come from a man younger than 35 in good health. Some clones in this sample may be carry-over from other donors' samples.

The J gene is TRBJ2-7, the V gene TRBV19, with D perhaps matching TRBD2 (6 bases). V was trimmed by 8 bases and J by 2 bases, leaving 13 bases between them. Germline V gives CDR1 LNHDA, CDR2 SQIVND (reference sequence). The CDR3 covers 13 residues. CDR3 nucleotides: TGTGCCAGTGATAGGGACTTAACCTACGAGCAGTACTTC. Its protein is CASDRDLTYEQYF.

The V call is TRBV19, the J call TRBJ2-5; D might be TRBD1 (5 bases). The CDR3 covers 12 residues. In germline, CDR1 is LNHDA, CDR2 SQIVND (reference sequence). Trimming shortened V by 3 bases and J by 4 bases, and 6 bases separated the two germline ends. The CDR3 nucleotides are TGTGCCAGTAGTATGACAGCAGAGACCCAGTACTTC. Its protein is CASSMTAETQYF.

The chain carries TRBV5-4 and TRBJ2-3; D is unclear. This CDR3 has 14 amino acids. V shed 3 bases and J shed 1 base, with 9 bases lying between them. The germline CDR1 and CDR2 sequences are SGHNT and YYREEE (reference sequence). This CDR3 reads CASSSLAGTDTQYF. CDR3 DNA: TGTGCCAGCAGCTCCTTGGCGGGCACAGATACGCAGTATTTT.

This chain links TRBV6-1 with TRBJ2-3; 9 nucleotides align to TRBD2. V was clipped by 4 bases and J by 3 bases; unmatched bases: 8. The length of the CDR3 is 16 residues. The germline V gene encodes CDR1 MNHNS and CDR2 SASEGT. The CDR3 reads CASSGELTSGTDTQYF. In nucleotides, the CDR3 is TGTGCCAGCAGTGGCGAGCTGACTAGCGGAACAGATACGCAGTATTTT.

The chain is built from TRBV5-1 and TRBJ2-1, with 8 bases lining up with TRBD1. The CDR3 sequence is 15 residues long. V shed 4 bases, J shed 9 bases, and the junction held 12 bases outside the gene matches. Germline CDR1 SGHRS, CDR2 YFSETQ. The CDR3 bases are TGCGCCAGCAGCCCTCAGGGGGCGTCCAAGGGTGAGCAGTTCTTC. Amino acid sequence: CASSPQGASKGEQFF.

The rearrangement joins TRBV25-1 to TRBJ2-1, with D possibly matching TRBD2 (5 bases). Germline lookup yields CDR1 MGHDK and CDR2 SYGVNS. The CDR3 runs to 13 residues. V gave up 5 bases and J gave up 9 bases, with 14 bases separating them. CDR3 in amino acids: CASSKHGIAEQFF. In DNA form, the CDR3 reads TGTGCCAGCAGTAAGCACGGGATAGCTGAGCAGTTCTTC. Using reference TRBV25-1 and TRBJ2-1 for the parts outside the CDR3, the full variable domain is EADIYQTPRYLVIGTGKKITLECSQTMGHDKMYWYQQDPGMELHLIHYSYGVNSTEKGDLSSESTVSRIRTEHFPLTLESARPSHTSQYLCASSKHGIAEQFFGPGTRLTVL.

The chain combines TRBV9 with TRBJ2-3; perhaps TRBD1 as D (5 bases). With 1 base removed from V and 5 bases from J, the gap between germline ends came to 11 bases. This CDR3 has 14 amino acids. Germline V lookup: CDR1 SGDLS, CDR2 YYNGEE. CDR3 nucleotide sequence: TGTGCCAGCAGCGTATTCAGGGAAGGAGATACGCAGTATTTT. Translated: CASSVFREGDTQYF.

The chain combines TRBV5-6 with TRBJ2-1; no firm D call. This CDR3 is 15 amino acids long. The ends were cut back, 2 bases at V and 8 bases at J, with 17 bases in the middle. In germline, CDR1 is SGHDT, CDR2 YYEEEE. The CDR3 DNA is TGTGCCAGCAGCTTTCGGCGGACCCTGGGCGATGAGCAGTTCTTC. It codes for CASSFRRTLGDEQFF. Complete variable domain (other parts from reference TRBV5-6 and TRBJ2-1): DAGVTQSPTHLIKTRGQQVTLRCSPKSGHDTVSWYQQALGQGPQFIFQYYEEEERQRGNFPDRFSGHQFPNYSSELNVNALLLGDSALYLCASSFRRTLGDEQFFGPGTRLTVL.

To note about this clone: The same CDR3 is also encoded by other DNA sequences in this sample. This chain connects TRBV28 to TRBJ2-7; no clear D gene. The CDR3 is made up of 12 amino acids. Germline-derived CDR1 and CDR2 are MDHEN and SYDVKM. The ends were cut back, 3 bases at V and 4 bases at J, with 7 bases in the middle. CDR3 residues: CASSFRVYEQYF. The CDR3 bases are TGTGCCAGCAGTTTTCGGGTTTACGAGCAGTACTTC.

V and J are TRBV7-2 and TRBJ2-7; 11 bases line up with TRBD1. CDR3 size: 15 residues. V was pared by 3 bases and J by 3 bases, with 4 bases of the junction left unmatched. Looked up from germline, CDR1 is SGHTA and CDR2 is FQGNSA. CDR3 sequence: CASSFSGTGGYEQYF. The CDR3 coding sequence is TGTGCCAGCAGCTTTTCCGGGACAGGGGGCTACGAGCAGTACTTC. Full variable domain (outside the CDR3, taken from reference TRBV7-2 and TRBJ2-7): GAGVSQSPSNKVTEKGKDVELRCDPISGHTALYWYRQSLGQGLEFLIYFQGNSAPDKSGLPSDRFSAERTGGSVSTLTIQRTQQEDSAVYLCASSFSGTGGYEQYFGPGTRLTVT.

Comments on this clone: Additional DNA sequences in this sample encode the identical CDR3. The chain is built from TRBV18 and TRBJ2-7, with D possibly TRBD1 on 5 matching bases. This CDR3 spans 14 amino acids. V was pared by 2 bases and J by 2 bases, with 10 bases between. Germline V CDR1 and CDR2: KGHSH, LQKENI. CDR3 region: CASSPGTGPYEQYF. The CDR3 region has the DNA TGTGCCAGCTCACCAGGAACAGGCCCCTACGAGCAGTACTTC. The entire variable domain, with the rest obtained from reference TRBV18 and TRBJ2-7, is as follows: NAGVMQNPRHLVRRRGQEARLRCSPMKGHSHVYWYRQLPEEGLKFMVYLQKENIIDESGMPKERFSAEFPKEGPSILRIQQVVRGDSAAYFCASSPGTGPYEQYFGPGTRLTVT.

The chain couples TRBV5-1 to TRBJ1-3; D is unresolved. V was shortened by 0 bases and J by 2 bases, with 9 bases between the two germline ends. In germline, CDR1 is SGHRS, CDR2 YFSETQ. This CDR3 has 15 residues. This CDR3 reads CASSLVEGAGNTIYF. The CDR3 DNA sequence: TGCGCCAGCAGCTTGGTGGAGGGCGCTGGAAACACCATATATTTT.

As concerns this clone: Different DNA sequences within this sample yield the same CDR3. This chain links TRBV5-6 with TRBJ2-6; TRBD1 or TRBD2 may be the D gene (5 bases each). Germline lookup yields CDR1 SGHDT and CDR2 YYEEEE. The CDR3 is made up of 15 amino acids. Trimming shortened V by 2 bases and J by 1 base, and 7 bases separated the two germline ends. Here the CDR3 DNA reads TGTGCCAGCAGCTTTTGGGGGTCTGGGGCCAACGTCCTGACTTTC. Protein sequence: CASSFWGSGANVLTF. The full variable domain, rest sourced from reference TRBV5-6 and TRBJ2-6, is DAGVTQSPTHLIKTRGQQVTLRCSPKSGHDTVSWYQQALGQGPQFIFQYYEEEERQRGNFPDRFSGHQFPNYSSELNVNALLLGDSALYLCASSFWGSGANVLTFGAGSRLTVL.

The chain is built from TRBV19 and TRBJ2-3, with 11 bases lining up with TRBD2. The CDR3 totals 17 residues. CDR1 is LNHDA, CDR2 SQIVND, per germline (reference sequence). Trimming at V came to 5 bases and at J to 3 bases, leaving 10 bases not matched to a gene. The DNA for the CDR3 is TGTGCCAGTAGTCGATCTTCTAGCGGGAGGTTAACAGATACGCAGTATTTT. Translating gives CASSRSSSGRLTDTQYF. The full variable domain, completed using reference TRBV19 and TRBJ2-3, is DGGITQSPKYLFRKEGQNVTLSCEQNLNHDAMYWYRQDPGQGLRLIYYSQIVNDFQKGDIAEGYSVSREKKESFPLTVTSAQKNPTAFYLCASSRSSSGRLTDTQYFGPGTRLTVL.

The CDR3 nucleotides read TGTGCCAGCAGTTCCACTCCTGGGACCCCGGTCGCGGGTTCACCCCTCCACTTT. Its translation: CASSSTPGTPVAGSPLHF. This chain joins TRBV28 and TRBJ1-6; D is perhaps TRBD1 (5 bases). The CDR3 spans 18 residues. From germline, CDR1 is MDHEN and CDR2 SYDVKM. Trimming stripped 4 bases from V and 9 bases from J, with 25 bases between. The complete variable domain, with remaining parts taken from reference TRBV28 and TRBJ1-6, reads DVKVTQSSRYLVKRTGEKVFLECVQDMDHENMFWYRQDPGLGLRLIYFSYDVKMKEKGDIPEGYSVSREKKERFSLILESASTNQTSMYLCASSSTPGTPVAGSPLHFGNGTRLTVT.

J is TRBJ2-7 and V is TRBV5-4, with 7 bases lining up with TRBD1. The J segment lost 6 bases and the V segment lost 4 bases, leaving 10 bases of the junction unmatched. Germline CDR1 and CDR2: SGHNT and YYREEE (reference sequence). There are 14 residues in the CDR3. The CDR3 region has the DNA TGTGCCAGCAGCAACGTACAGGGGACCTCCGAGCAGTACTTC. Amino acids: CASSNVQGTSEQYF.

The CDR3 loop reads CASSVRTGPSYEQYF. For the CDR3, the DNA is TGTGCCAGCAGCGTCCGGACAGGGCCCTCCTACGAGCAGTACTTC. The chain uses TRBV30 and TRBJ2-7, with TRBD1 matching 8 bases. Looked up from germline, CDR1 is GTSNPN and CDR2 is SVGIG (reference sequence). V lost 8 bases, J lost 0 bases, and 12 bases stayed unmatched. CDR3 size: 15 residues.

A few counts support this clone. The same CDR3 can be traced to other DNA sequences in this sample. The J gene is TRBJ2-5, the V gene TRBV20-1; maybe TRBD2 (5 bases). V was clipped by 3 bases and J by 5 bases, with 7 bases between them. The germline V gene encodes CDR1 DFQATT and CDR2 SNEGSKA (reference sequence). The CDR3 is 11 amino acids. The CDR3 nucleotides are TGCAGTGCTAGTGGGGAGGAGACCCAGTACTTC. Its protein is CSASGEETQYF.

This chain uses TRBV5-4 with TRBJ2-5; no definite D call. CDR3 length equals 12 residues. The germline gives CDR1 SGHNT, CDR2 YYREEE (reference sequence). The V and J ends lost 4 bases and 3 bases respectively, with 7 bases between them. The CDR3 protein is CASSPNEETQYF. CDR3 sequence (DNA): TGTGCCAGCAGCCCCAACGAAGAGACCCAGTACTTC.